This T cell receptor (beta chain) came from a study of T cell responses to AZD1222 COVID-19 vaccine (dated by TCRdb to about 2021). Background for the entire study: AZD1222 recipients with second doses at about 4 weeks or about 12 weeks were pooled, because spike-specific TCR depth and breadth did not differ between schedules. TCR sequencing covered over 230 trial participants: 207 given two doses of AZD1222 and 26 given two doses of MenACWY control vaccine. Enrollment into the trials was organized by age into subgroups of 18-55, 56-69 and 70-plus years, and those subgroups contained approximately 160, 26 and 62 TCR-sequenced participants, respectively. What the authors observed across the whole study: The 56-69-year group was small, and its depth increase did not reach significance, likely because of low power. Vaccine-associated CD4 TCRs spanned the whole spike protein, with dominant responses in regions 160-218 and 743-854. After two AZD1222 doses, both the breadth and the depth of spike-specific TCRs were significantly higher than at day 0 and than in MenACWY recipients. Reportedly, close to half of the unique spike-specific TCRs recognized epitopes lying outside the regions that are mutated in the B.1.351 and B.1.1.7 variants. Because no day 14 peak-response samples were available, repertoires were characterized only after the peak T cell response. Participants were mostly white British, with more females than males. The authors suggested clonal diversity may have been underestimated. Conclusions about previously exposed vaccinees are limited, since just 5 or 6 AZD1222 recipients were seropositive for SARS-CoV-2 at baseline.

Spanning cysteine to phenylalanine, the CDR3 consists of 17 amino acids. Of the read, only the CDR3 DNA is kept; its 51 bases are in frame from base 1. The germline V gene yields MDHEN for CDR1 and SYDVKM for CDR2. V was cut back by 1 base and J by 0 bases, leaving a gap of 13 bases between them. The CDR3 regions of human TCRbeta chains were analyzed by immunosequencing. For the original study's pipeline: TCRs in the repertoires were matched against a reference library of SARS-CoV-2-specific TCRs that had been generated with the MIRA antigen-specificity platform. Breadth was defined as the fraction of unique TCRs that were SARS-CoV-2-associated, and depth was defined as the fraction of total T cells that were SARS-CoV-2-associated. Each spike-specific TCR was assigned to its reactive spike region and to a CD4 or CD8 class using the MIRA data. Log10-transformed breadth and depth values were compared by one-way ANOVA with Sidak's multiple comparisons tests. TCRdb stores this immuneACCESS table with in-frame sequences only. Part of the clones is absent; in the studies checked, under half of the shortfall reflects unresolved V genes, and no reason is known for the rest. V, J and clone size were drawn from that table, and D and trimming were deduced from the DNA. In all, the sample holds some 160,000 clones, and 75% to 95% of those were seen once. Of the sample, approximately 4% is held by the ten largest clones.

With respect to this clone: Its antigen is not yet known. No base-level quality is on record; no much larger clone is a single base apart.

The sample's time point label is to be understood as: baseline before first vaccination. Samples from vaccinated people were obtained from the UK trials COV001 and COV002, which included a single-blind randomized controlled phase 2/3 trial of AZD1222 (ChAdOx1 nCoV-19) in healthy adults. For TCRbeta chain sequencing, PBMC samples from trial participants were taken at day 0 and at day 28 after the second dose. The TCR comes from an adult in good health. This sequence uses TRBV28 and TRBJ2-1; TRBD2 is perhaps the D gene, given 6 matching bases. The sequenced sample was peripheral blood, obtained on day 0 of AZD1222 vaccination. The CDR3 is CASSLFSGPSSYNEQFF. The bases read TGTGCCAGCAGTTTATTTAGCGGCCCCAGCTCCTACAATGAGCAGTTCTTC.